Below, 13 T cell receptor beta chains from the same sample are listed, as sequenced in a study of shared clonotypes between healthy human individuals. TCRdb's copy holds only in-frame clones and misses some; the assay was immunoSEQ multiplex PCR. The sample shows some 1,900,000 clones, about 95% of them seen only once. Naive CD8 cells lacked CD45RO, underwent positive selection for CCR7 and left out terminally differentiated effector memory CD45RA+ cells. Sequencing was done on a sample of naive CD8+ T cells sorted from blood. Source of these receptors: a man aged 18 to 35 in good health.

The chain recombines TRBV6-5 with TRBJ2-6; TRBD1 might be the D (5 bases). Germline CDR1 and CDR2: MNHEY and SVGAGI. The CDR3 runs 16 residues. V gave up 2 bases and J gave up 4 bases, with 12 bases separating them. The CDR3 is CASSYIQGTGANVLTF. CDR3 DNA: TGTGCCAGCAGTTACATCCAGGGTACCGGGGCCAACGTCCTGACTTTC.

The V call is TRBV5-1, the J call TRBJ2-7; D possibly corresponds to TRBD1 (6 bases). Per the germline V gene, CDR1 is SGHRS and CDR2 is YFSETQ. This CDR3 comprises 14 residues. Trimming left V 6 bases short and J 0 bases short, with 13 bases between. CDR3 nucleotides: TGCGCCAGCAAATCAGACAGGAGCTCCTACGAGCAGTACTTC. This sequence encodes CASKSDRSSYEQYF.

The chain employs TRBV2 and TRBJ2-3, with 8 nucleotides matching TRBD1. After removal of 6 bases from V and 1 base from J, the junction contained 6 bases not matched to a gene. This CDR3 region has 15 residues. Germline V lookup: CDR1 SNHLY, CDR2 FYNNEI. In DNA, the CDR3 is TGTGCCAGCAGGCTACAGGGGGTCGGCACAGATACGCAGTATTTT. This encodes CASRLQGVGTDTQYF.

This clone was seen once. The chain has TRBV7-8 and TRBJ1-5; D is uncertain. CDR1 is SGHVS and CDR2 is FQNEAQ in the germline V gene. The CDR3 runs 15 residues. Trimming took off 4 bases at V and 4 bases at J, with 14 bases between the two ends. CDR3 in amino acids: CASSSFETNNQPQHF. DNA for the CDR3: TGTGCCAGCAGCTCGTTCGAGACAAATAATCAGCCCCAGCATTTT.

The chain employs TRBV30 and TRBJ2-1, with 10 bases fitting TRBD2. CDR1 and CDR2 from the germline V gene are GTSNPN and SVGIG (reference sequence). The length of the CDR3 is 14 residues. V dropped 6 bases and J dropped 8; count of bases not matched to a gene: 10. DNA of the CDR3: TGTGCCTGTAACTTAGCGGGGGGCAAGGATGAGCAGTTCTTC. Its protein product is CACNLAGGKDEQFF. Drawing the rest from reference TRBV30 and TRBJ2-1, the complete variable domain is SQTIHQWPATLVQPVGSPLSLECTVEGTSNPNLYWYRQAAGRGLQLLFYSVGIGQISSEVPQNLSASRPQDRQFILSSKKLLLSDSGFYLCACNLAGGKDEQFFGPGTRLTVL.

This chain links TRBV27 with TRBJ2-5, with D possibly being TRBD1 (5 bases). V shed 4 bases and J shed 5 bases, with 11 bases lying between them. The CDR3 is 13 residues long. Germline V gene data show CDR1 as MNHEY and CDR2 as SMNVEV (reference sequence). CDR3 in amino acids: CASSSAGMETQYF. The CDR3 nucleotides are TGTGCCAGCAGTTCCGCAGGGATGGAGACCCAGTACTTC.

This CDR3 reads CASSDRGGDGYTF. The CDR3 DNA sequence: TGTGCCAGCAGCGACAGGGGAGGCGATGGCTACACCTTC. This chain links TRBV11-3 with TRBJ1-2; 8 bases align to TRBD1. The trim removed 5 bases at V and 6 bases at J, leaving 5 bases unmatched. The germline V gene has CDR1 SGHNT and CDR2 YENEEA. The length of the CDR3 is 13 residues.

The chain couples TRBV28 to TRBJ2-7, with 8 bases aligning to TRBD2. Germline values: CDR1 MDHEN, CDR2 SYDVKM. Trimming removed 3 bases from V and 4 bases from J; junction bases left unmatched: 14. This CDR3 spans 17 amino acids. CDR3 protein: CASSFSGDGGVFYEQYF. Written as DNA, the CDR3 is TGTGCCAGCAGTTTCAGTGGAGACGGGGGGGTATTTTACGAGCAGTACTTC.

The gene calls are TRBV5-1 and TRBJ2-7; the D call may be TRBD1 or TRBD2 (5 bases each). The germline V gene encodes CDR1 SGHRS and CDR2 YFSETQ. V lost 0 bases to trimming and J lost 1 base, with 17 bases between them. The CDR3 is 17 amino acids. The chain's CDR3 is CASSLGDWGYGSYEQYF. The CDR3 DNA is TGCGCCAGCAGCTTGGGAGACTGGGGGTACGGGTCCTACGAGCAGTACTTC. Together with reference TRBV5-1 and TRBJ2-7, the CDR3 gives the full variable domain: KAGVTQTPRYLIKTRGQQVTLSCSPISGHRSVSWYQQTPGQGLQFLFEYFSETQRNKGNFPGRFSGRQFSNSRSEMNVSTLELGDSALYLCASSLGDWGYGSYEQYFGPGTRLTVT.

Comment on this clone: This specimen includes other DNA sequences encoding the same CDR3. CDR3 loop: CASSVGGSEKLFF. Here the CDR3 DNA reads TGTGCCAGCAGCGTAGGGGGTTCGGAAAAACTGTTTTTT. The chain uses TRBV9 and TRBJ1-4; D unresolved. Deletions cut 0 bases from V and 8 bases from J, with 8 bases between. Germline V gives CDR1 SGDLS, CDR2 YYNGEE. The CDR3 has 13 amino acids.

V usage is TRBV27 and J usage is TRBJ1-5, with D unclear. Germline CDR1 reads MNHEY; CDR2 reads SMNVEV (reference sequence). CDR3 length: 12 residues. The V gene lost 10 bases and the J gene lost 4 bases, with 11 bases spanning the gap. CDR3 in amino acids: CATREGNQPQHF. The CDR3 coding sequence is TGTGCCACCCGAGAGGGAAATCAGCCCCAGCATTTT.

The chain links TRBV7-9 to TRBJ1-2; D unresolved. The ends were cut back, 5 bases at V and 0 bases at J, with 7 bases in the middle. The CDR3 loop spans 13 amino acids. CDR1 is SEHNR, CDR2 FQNEAQ, per germline (reference sequence). In DNA form, the CDR3 reads TGTGCCAGCAGCGACACTGCTAACTATGGCTACACCTTC. Its translation is CASSDTANYGYTF.

V gene TRBV5-3 combines with J gene TRBJ2-5, with 8 positions matching TRBD2. TRBV5-3 is labeled an ORF, and its function is uncertain. This CDR3 spans 14 amino acids. The V and J ends lost 4 bases and 2 bases, in that order; junction bases with no gene match: 4. The CDR3 is CARSHSGAQETQYF. The CDR3 DNA sequence: TGTGCCAGAAGCCATAGCGGGGCACAAGAGACCCAGTACTTC.